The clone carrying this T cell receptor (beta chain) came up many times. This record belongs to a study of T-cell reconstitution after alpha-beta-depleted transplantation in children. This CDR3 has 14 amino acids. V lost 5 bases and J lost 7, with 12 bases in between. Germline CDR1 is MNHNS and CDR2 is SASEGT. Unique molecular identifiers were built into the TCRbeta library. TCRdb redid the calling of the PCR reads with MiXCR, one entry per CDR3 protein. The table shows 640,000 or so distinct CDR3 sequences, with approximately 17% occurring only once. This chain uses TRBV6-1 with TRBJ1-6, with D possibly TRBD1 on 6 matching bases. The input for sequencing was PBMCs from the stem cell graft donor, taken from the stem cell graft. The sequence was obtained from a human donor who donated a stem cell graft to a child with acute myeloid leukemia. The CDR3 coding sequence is TGTGCCAGCAGTCAACTTCAGGGGAATTCACCCCTCCACTTT. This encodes CASSQLQGNSPLHF.